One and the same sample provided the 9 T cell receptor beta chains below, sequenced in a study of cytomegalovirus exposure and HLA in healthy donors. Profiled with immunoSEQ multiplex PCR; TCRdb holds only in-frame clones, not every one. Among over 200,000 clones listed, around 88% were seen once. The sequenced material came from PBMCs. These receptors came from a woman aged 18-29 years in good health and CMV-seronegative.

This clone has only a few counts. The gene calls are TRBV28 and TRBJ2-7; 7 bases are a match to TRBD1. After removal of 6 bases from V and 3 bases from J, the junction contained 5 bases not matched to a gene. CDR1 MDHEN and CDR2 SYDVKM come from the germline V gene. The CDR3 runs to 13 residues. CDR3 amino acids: CASRTGARYEQYF. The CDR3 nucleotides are TGTGCCAGCAGAACAGGGGCCCGCTACGAGCAGTACTTC.

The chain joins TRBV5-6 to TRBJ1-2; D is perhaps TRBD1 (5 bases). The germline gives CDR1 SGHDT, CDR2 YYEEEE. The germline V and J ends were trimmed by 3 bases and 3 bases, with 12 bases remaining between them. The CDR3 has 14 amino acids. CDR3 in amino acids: CASSSAGHDYGYTF. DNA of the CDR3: TGTGCCAGCAGCTCGGCTGGACATGACTATGGCTACACCTTC. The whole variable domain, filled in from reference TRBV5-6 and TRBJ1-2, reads DAGVTQSPTHLIKTRGQQVTLRCSPKSGHDTVSWYQQALGQGPQFIFQYYEEEERQRGNFPDRFSGHQFPNYSSELNVNALLLGDSALYLCASSSAGHDYGYTFGSGTRLTVV.

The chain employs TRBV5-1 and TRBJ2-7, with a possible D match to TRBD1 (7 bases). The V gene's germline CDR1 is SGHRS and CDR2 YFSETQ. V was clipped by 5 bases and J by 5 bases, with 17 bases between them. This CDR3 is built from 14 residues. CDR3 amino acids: CASRTTGRLNEQYF. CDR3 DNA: TGCGCCAGCAGAACGACAGGGAGGTTGAACGAGCAGTACTTC.

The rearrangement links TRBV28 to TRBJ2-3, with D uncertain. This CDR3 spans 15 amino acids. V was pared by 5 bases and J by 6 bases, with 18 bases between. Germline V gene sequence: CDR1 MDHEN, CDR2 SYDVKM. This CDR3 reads CASSLPVRTRDTQYF. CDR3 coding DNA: TGTGCCAGCAGTCTGCCTGTTCGTACGAGGGATACGCAGTATTTT.

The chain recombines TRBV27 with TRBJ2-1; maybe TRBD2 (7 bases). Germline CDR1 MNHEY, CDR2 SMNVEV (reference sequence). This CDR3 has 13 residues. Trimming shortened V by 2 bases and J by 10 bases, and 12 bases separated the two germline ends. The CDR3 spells CASSLRGGREQFF. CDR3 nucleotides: TGTGCCAGCAGTTTAAGGGGGGGGCGGGAGCAGTTCTTC.

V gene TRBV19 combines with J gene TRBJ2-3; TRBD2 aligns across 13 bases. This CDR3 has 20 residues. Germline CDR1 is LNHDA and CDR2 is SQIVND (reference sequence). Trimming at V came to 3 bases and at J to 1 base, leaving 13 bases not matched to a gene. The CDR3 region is CASSISPGLAGVSGTDTQYF. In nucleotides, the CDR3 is TGTGCCAGTAGTATTTCCCCCGGACTAGCGGGAGTTAGTGGCACAGATACGCAGTATTTT.

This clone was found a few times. The CDR3 loop reads CASSRPGGGYGYTF. The CDR3, as DNA: TGTGCCAGCAGCCGCCCCGGGGGTGGTTATGGCTACACCTTC. The rearrangement links TRBV7-9 to TRBJ1-2; TRBD1 is a possible D gene (5 bases). The V and J ends lost 5 bases and 5 bases respectively, with 15 bases between them. Germline CDR1 SEHNR, CDR2 FQNEAQ (reference sequence). This CDR3 is 14 amino acids long.

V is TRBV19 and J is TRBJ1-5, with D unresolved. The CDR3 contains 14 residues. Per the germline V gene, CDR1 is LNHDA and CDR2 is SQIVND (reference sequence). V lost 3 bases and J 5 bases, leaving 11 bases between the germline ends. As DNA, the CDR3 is TGTGCCAGTAGTATCCGTCCCCGGGATCAGCCCCAGCATTTT. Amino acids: CASSIRPRDQPQHF.

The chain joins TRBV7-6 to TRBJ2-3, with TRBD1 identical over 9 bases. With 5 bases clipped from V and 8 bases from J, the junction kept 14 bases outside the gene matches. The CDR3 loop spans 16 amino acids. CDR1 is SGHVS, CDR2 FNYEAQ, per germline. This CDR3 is CASSPFLQGAFGTQYF. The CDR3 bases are TGTGCCAGCAGCCCTTTCCTACAGGGGGCGTTTGGTACGCAGTATTTT.